This is a list of T cell receptor beta chains from one sample in a study of blood T cell repertoires in COVID-19. The data were produced by immunoSEQ multiplex PCR, yet TCRdb's version contains in-frame clones alone and is incomplete. The profile shows 110,000 to 150,000 clones, around 80% of them singletons. Sequencing was done on a sample of peripheral blood. The receptors were gathered from a man in his sixties with acute or convalescent COVID-19. Both conserved end residues are part of each CDR3. D genes are given only for firm matches. Clone size is shown for a subset of rows, as once, few, many or a class of expanded clone.

>TRBV18|TRBJ2-1|NA|TRBD2
CASSPGLLTYNEQFF
TGTGCCAGCTCACCGGGACTACTGACCTACAATGAGCAGTTCTTC
>TRBV19|TRBJ2-7|once|TRBD2
CASSIRLAVLAESYEQYF
TGTGCCAGTAGTATCCGACTAGCGGTTCTGGCCGAGTCCTACGAGCAGTACTTC
>TRBV24-1|TRBJ2-1|NA|NA
CATSDSQGTGNEQFF
TGTGCCACCAGTGATTCCCAGGGGACGGGGAATGAGCAGTTCTTC
>TRBV5-5|TRBJ1-2|NA|TRBD1
CASSLRPGTGINYGYTF
TGTGCCAGCAGCTTACGCCCCGGGACAGGGATAAACTATGGCTACACCTTC
>TRBV6-6|TRBJ1-6|NA|TRBD1
CASSPTGVGSPLHF
TGTGCCAGCAGTCCAACAGGGGTGGGTTCACCCCTCCACTTT
>TRBV28|TRBJ1-2|NA|NA
CASSLWSSPDYGYTF
TGTGCCAGCAGTTTATGGTCCAGTCCAGACTATGGCTACACCTTC
>TRBV18|TRBJ2-3|NA|TRBD2
CASSPTVAGGRDTQYF
TGTGCCAGCTCCCCTACTGTAGCGGGAGGAAGAGATACGCAGTATTTT
>TRBV29-1|TRBJ2-1|NA|NA
CSAMGAYSGKEGAYNEQFF
TGCAGCGCCATGGGGGCGTATAGTGGGAAAGAGGGTGCCTACAATGAGCAGTTCTTC
>TRBV2|TRBJ2-1|few|TRBD1
CASRDRKSGDEQFF
TGTGCCAGCAGGGACAGGAAGTCCGGGGATGAGCAGTTCTTC
>TRBV24-1|TRBJ1-2|NA|NA
CATSDFGGYTF
TGTGCCACCAGTGATTTCGGTGGCTACACCTTC
>TRBV5-8|TRBJ2-3|NA|NA
CASSWAIGTLGDTQYF
TGTGCCAGCAGCTGGGCTATCGGGACACTGGGAGATACGCAGTATTTT
>TRBV11-2|TRBJ1-1|NA|NA
CASSLGHMVNTEAFF
TGTGCCAGCAGCCTGGGGCACATGGTGAACACTGAAGCTTTCTTT
>TRBV7-3|TRBJ2-3|few|TRBD2
CASSLTNGAGGPYF
TGTGCCAGCAGCTTAACGAATGGAGCGGGAGGGCCGTATTTT
>TRBV28|TRBJ1-6|NA|TRBD1
CASRGQGRAYNSPLHF
TGTGCCAGCAGGGGACAGGGCCGAGCTTATAATTCACCCCTCCACTTT
>TRBV28|TRBJ2-3|NA|NA
CASKLRTEPNTDTQYF
TGTGCCAGCAAACTTCGGACAGAGCCCAACACAGATACGCAGTATTTT
>TRBV28|TRBJ2-1|once|TRBD1
CASSRQGFLYNEQFF
TGTGCCAGCAGTCGACAGGGGTTCCTCTACAATGAGCAGTTCTTC
>TRBV5-8|TRBJ2-2|few|TRBD1
CASSQRTGYTGELFF
TGTGCCAGCAGCCAGAGGACAGGGTATACCGGGGAGCTGTTTTTT
>TRBV10-3|TRBJ2-2|NA|TRBD2
CAISEWGTGGSTGELFF
TGTGCCATCAGTGAATGGGGAACGGGAGGATCCACCGGGGAGCTGTTTTTT
>TRBV6-5|TRBJ1-5|NA|NA
CASSSLEAVLSQPQHF
TGTGCCAGCAGTTCCCTGGAGGCAGTTCTCTCCCAGCCCCAGCATTTT
>TRBV4-1|TRBJ2-7|once|TRBD1
CASSQDKSVWDRGYEQYF
TGCGCCAGCAGCCAAGATAAGAGCGTATGGGACAGGGGCTACGAGCAGTACTTC
>TRBV5-1|TRBJ2-3|NA|NA
CASSPDSYTDTQYF
TGCGCCAGCAGCCCAGACAGCTACACAGATACGCAGTATTTT
>TRBV7-9|TRBJ2-7|NA|TRBD2
CASSPGTSYPGQYF
TGTGCCAGCAGCCCCGGGACTAGTTATCCGGGGCAGTACTTC
>TRBV19|TRBJ2-7|NA|NA
CASREGGTSYEQYF
TGTGCCAGTAGAGAGGGAGGAACATCCTACGAGCAGTACTTC
>TRBV11-2|TRBJ2-7|NA|NA
CASSRDGEQYF
TGTGCCAGCAGCCGTGACGGGGAGCAGTACTTC
>TRBV14|TRBJ1-3|many|NA
CASSQAGGPGNTIYF
TGTGCCAGCAGCCAAGCGGGGGGCCCTGGAAACACCATATATTTT
>TRBV5-4|TRBJ1-2|NA|TRBD1
CASRPSGTQGGHGYTF
TGTGCCAGCAGGCCGTCGGGGACACAGGGGGGCCATGGCTACACCTTC
>TRBV4-1|TRBJ2-7|NA|NA
CASSQAHLAEAYEQYF
TGCGCCAGCAGCCAAGCCCACTTAGCGGAAGCCTACGAGCAGTACTTC
>TRBV7-8|TRBJ1-1|NA|TRBD1
CASSLEGQVYTEAFF
TGTGCCAGCAGCTTAGAAGGACAGGTTTACACTGAAGCTTTCTTT
>TRBV5-4|TRBJ1-1|NA|NA
CASSPFSGAETEAFF
TGTGCCAGCAGCCCCTTCTCTGGGGCGGAGACTGAAGCTTTCTTT
>TRBV7-9|TRBJ2-1|few|TRBD1
CASSYEQGWNEQFF
TGTGCCAGCAGCTATGAACAGGGGTGGAATGAGCAGTTCTTC
>TRBV18|TRBJ2-1|NA|TRBD2
CASSPPGLAGGGEQFF
TGTGCCAGCTCCCCGCCCGGACTAGCGGGGGGTGGTGAGCAGTTCTTC
>TRBV5-1|TRBJ2-5|NA|TRBD2
CASSLEGLAGNYQETQYF
TGCGCCAGCAGCTTGGAGGGACTAGCGGGCAATTACCAAGAGACCCAGTACTTC
>TRBV2|TRBJ2-1|NA|TRBD2
CASSKGLADYNEQFF
TGTGCCAGCAGCAAAGGACTAGCGGACTACAATGAGCAGTTCTTC
>TRBV5-1|TRBJ2-1|once|TRBD2
CASSGPSGQNNEQFF
TGCGCCAGCAGCGGACCTAGCGGCCAAAACAATGAGCAGTTCTTC